Here is one T cell receptor beta chain with its context. No antigen is known for it. The germline gene is not matched at one end of the junction; a read error may be the cause. The data were taken from a study of blood T cells in healthy people across ages. General study points: Roughly linear age-related decline in beta diversity appeared, significant by age around 42.

Russia was home to the donors, healthy Caucasian individuals aged about 6 to 90. Germline-derived CDR1 and CDR2 are MNHEY and SVGEGT. The CDR3 spans 14 residues. For the second PCR, which ran for about 7 to 12 cycles, a sample-barcoded 5' primer and a J-beta primer mix were used. One entry per CDR3 protein results from TCRdb running MiXCR on the 5' RACE reads. The repertoire holds approximately 1,000,000 distinct CDR3 sequences, with around two fifths as singletons. The receptor was derived from a man between 18 and 29 years old in good health. This chain connects TRBV6-2 or TRBV6-3 to TRBJ2-1; D uncertain. The sequenced sample consisted of blood. The DNA of the CDR3 is TGTACCAGCAGTTATAGAGGCAGGAACAATGAGCAGTTCTTC. Protein sequence: CTSSYRGRNNEQFF.